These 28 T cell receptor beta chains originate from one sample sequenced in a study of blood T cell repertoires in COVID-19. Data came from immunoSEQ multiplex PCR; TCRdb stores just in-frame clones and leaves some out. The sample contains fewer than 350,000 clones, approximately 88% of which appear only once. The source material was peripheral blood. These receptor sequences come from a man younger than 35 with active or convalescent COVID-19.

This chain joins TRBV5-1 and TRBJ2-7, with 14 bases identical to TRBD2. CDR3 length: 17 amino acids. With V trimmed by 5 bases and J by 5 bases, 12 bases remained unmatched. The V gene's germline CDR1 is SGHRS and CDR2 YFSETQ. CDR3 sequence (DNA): TGCGCCAGCAGGAGGACTAGCGGGGGGATTCAGATGGACGAGCAGTACTTC. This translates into CASRRTSGGIQMDEQYF.

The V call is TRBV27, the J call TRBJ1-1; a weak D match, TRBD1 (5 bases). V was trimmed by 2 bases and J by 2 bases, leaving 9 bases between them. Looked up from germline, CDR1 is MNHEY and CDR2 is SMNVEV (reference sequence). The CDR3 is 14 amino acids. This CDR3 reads CASSLVGGNTEAFF. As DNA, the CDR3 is TGTGCCAGCAGTTTAGTGGGGGGTAACACTGAAGCTTTCTTT.

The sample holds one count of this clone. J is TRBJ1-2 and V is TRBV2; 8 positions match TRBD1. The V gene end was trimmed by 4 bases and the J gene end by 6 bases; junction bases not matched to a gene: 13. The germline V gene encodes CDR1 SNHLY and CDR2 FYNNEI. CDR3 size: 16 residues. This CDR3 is CASSVVQGAPVDGYTF. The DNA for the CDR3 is TGTGCCAGCAGTGTAGTGCAGGGGGCACCGGTGGATGGCTACACCTTC. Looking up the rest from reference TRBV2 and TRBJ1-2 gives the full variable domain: EPEVTQTPSHQVTQMGQEVILRCVPISNHLYFYWYRQILGQKVEFLVSFYNNEISEKSEIFDDQFSVERPDGSNFTLKIRSTKLEDSAMYFCASSVVQGAPVDGYTFGSGTRLTVV.

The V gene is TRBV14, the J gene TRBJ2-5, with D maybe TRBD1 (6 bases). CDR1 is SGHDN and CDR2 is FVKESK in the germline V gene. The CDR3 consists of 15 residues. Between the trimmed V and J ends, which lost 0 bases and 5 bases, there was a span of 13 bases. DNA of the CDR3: TGTGCCAGCAGCCAAGATTGGGGGCAGCACGAGACCCAGTACTTC. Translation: CASSQDWGQHETQYF.

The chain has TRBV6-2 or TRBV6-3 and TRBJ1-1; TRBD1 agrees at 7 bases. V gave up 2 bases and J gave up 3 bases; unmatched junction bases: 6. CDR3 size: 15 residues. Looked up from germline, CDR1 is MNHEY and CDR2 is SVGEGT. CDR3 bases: TGTGCCAGCAGTTACCCAAGGGGGCAGGACACTGAAGCTTTCTTT. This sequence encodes CASSYPRGQDTEAFF.

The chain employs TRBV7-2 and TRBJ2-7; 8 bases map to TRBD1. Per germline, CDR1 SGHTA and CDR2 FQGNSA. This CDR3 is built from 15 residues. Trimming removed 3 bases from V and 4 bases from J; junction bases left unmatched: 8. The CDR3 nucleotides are TGTGCCAGCAGCTTGACGGGACAGGATGTTTACGAGCAGTACTTC. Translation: CASSLTGQDVYEQYF.

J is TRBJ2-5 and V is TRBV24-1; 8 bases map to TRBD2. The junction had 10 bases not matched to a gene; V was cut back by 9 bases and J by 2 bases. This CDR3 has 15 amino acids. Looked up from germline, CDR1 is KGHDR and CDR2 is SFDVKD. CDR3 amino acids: CATSEHGGGQETQYF. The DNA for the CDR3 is TGTGCCACCTCGGAACACGGGGGGGGTCAAGAGACCCAGTACTTC.

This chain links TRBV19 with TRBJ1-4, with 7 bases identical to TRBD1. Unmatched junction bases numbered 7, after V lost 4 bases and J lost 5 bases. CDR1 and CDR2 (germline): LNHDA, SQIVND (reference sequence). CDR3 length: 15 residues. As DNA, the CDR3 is TGTGCCAGTAGTAGCATGGGACAGCGAAATGAAAAACTGTTTTTT. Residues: CASSSMGQRNEKLFF.

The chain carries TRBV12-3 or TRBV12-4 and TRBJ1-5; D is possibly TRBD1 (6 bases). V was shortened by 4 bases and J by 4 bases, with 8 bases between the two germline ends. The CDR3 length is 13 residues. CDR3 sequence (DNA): TGTGCCAGCAGTTCGGACAGAAATCAGCCCCAGCATTTT. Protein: CASSSDRNQPQHF.

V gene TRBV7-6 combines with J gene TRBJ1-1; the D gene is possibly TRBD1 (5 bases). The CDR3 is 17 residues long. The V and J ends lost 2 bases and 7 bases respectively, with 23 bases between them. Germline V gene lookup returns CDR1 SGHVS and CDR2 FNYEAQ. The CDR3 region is CASSLFPPRVRALEAFF. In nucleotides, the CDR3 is TGTGCCAGCAGCTTATTCCCCCCCCGGGTCAGGGCACTTGAAGCTTTCTTT.

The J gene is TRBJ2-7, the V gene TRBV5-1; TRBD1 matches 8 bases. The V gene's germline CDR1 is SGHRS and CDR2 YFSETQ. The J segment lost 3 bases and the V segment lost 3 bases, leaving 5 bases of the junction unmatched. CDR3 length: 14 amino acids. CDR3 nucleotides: TGCGCCAGCAGCTCCGGACAGGGTCACTACGAGCAGTACTTC. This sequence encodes CASSSGQGHYEQYF.

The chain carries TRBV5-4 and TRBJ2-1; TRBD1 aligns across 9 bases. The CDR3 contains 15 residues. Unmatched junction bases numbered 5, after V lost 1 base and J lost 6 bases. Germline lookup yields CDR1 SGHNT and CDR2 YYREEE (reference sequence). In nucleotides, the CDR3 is TGTGCCAGCAGCTTGCCGGGACAGGGTTCCAATGAGCAGTTCTTC. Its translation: CASSLPGQGSNEQFF.

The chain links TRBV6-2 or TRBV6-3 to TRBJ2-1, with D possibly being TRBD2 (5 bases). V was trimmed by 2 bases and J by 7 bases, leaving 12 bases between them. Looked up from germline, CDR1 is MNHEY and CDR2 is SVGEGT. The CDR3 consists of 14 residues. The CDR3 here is CASSYEGKMNEQFF. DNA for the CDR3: TGTGCCAGCAGTTACGAGGGCAAGATGAATGAGCAGTTCTTC.

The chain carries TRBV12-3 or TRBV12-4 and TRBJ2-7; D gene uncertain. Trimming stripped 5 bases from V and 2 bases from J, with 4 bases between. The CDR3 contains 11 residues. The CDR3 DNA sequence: TGTGCCAGCAGTACTACCTACGAGCAGTACTTC. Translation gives CASSTTYEQYF.

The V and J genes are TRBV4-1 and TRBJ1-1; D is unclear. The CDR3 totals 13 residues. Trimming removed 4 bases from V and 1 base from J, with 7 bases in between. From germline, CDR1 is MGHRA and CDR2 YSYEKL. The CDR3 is CASSPPGNTEAFF. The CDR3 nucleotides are TGCGCCAGCAGCCCACCGGGGAACACTGAAGCTTTCTTT.

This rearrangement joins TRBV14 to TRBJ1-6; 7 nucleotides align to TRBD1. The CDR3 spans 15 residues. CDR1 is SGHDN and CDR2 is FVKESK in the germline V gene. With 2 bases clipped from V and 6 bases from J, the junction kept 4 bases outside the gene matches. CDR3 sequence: CASSQSTGSNSPLHF. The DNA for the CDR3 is TGTGCCAGCAGCCAATCGACAGGGTCTAATTCACCCCTCCACTTT.

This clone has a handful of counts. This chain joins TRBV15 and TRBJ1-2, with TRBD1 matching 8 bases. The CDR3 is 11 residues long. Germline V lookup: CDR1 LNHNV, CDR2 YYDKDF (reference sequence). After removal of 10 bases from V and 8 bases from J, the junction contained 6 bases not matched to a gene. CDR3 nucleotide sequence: TGTGCCATAAAGACAGGGGTAGGCTACACCTTC. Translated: CAIKTGVGYTF.

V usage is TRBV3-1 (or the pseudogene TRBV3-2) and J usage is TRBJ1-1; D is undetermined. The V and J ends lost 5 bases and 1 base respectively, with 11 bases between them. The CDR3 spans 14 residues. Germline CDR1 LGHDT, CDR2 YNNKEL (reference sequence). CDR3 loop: CASSGDTRNTEAFF. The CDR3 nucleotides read TGTGCCAGCAGCGGCGACACGCGGAACACTGAAGCTTTCTTT.

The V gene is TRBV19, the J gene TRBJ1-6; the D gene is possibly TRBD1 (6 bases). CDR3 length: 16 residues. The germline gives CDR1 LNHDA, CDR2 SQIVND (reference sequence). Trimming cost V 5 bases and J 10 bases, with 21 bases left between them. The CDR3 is CASSSGQPHFQSPLHF. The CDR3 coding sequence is TGTGCCAGTAGTTCCGGACAGCCTCATTTTCAATCACCCCTCCACTTT.

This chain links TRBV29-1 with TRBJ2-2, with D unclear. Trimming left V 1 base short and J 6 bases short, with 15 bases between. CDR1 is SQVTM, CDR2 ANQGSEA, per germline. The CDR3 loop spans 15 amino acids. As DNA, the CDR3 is TGCAGCGTTGAAGTATTGGCCCATGGCTCCGGGGAGCTGTTTTTT. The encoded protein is CSVEVLAHGSGELFF.

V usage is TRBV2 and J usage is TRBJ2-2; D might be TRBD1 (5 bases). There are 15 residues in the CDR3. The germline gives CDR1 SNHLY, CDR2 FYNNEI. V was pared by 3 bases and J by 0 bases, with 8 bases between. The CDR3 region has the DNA TGTGCCAGCAGTGAGGACAACCCGAACACCGGGGAGCTGTTTTTT. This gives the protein CASSEDNPNTGELFF.

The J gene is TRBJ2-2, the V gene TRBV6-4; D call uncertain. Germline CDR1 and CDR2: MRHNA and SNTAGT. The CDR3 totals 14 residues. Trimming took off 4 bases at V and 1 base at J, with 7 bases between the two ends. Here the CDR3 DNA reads TGTGCCAGCAGTGTAGATGGGAACACCGGGGAGCTGTTTTTT. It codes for CASSVDGNTGELFF.

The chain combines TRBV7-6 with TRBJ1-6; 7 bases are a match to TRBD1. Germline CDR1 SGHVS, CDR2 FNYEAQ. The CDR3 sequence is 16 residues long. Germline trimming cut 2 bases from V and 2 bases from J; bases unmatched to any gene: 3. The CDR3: CASSLKTGPYNSPLHF. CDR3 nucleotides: TGTGCCAGCAGCTTAAAGACAGGGCCCTATAATTCACCCCTCCACTTT.

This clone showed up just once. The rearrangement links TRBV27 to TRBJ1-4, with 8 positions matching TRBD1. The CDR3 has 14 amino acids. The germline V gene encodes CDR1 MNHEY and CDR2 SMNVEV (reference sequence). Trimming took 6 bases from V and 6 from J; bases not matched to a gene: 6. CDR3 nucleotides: TGTGCCAGCAGAACCGGGACAGGTTATGAAAAACTGTTTTTT. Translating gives CASRTGTGYEKLFF.

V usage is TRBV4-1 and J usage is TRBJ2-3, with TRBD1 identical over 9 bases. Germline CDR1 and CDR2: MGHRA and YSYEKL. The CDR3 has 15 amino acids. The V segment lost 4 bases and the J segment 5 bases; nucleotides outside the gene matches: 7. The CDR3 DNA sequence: TGCGCCAGCAGCCTAGCCGGGACAGGGAGAGATACGCAGTATTTT. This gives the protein CASSLAGTGRDTQYF.

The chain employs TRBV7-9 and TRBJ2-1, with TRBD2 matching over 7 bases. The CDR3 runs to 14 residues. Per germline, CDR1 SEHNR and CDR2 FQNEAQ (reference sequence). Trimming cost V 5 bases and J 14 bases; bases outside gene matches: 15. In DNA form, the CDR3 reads TGTGCCAGCAGCCAAGCCGAAGGACTAGTATTGGAGTTCTTC. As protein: CASSQAEGLVLEFF.

The CDR3, as DNA: TGTGCCAGTAGTACCCGTGGCAGGGTGGCCGGCGGCTACACCTTC. Its translation is CASSTRGRVAGGYTF. The rearrangement uses TRBV19 and TRBJ1-2; maybe TRBD1 (5 bases). The CDR3 is made up of 15 amino acids. Trimming cost V 4 bases and J 8 bases, with 20 bases left between them. Germline assignment: CDR1 LNHDA and CDR2 SQIVND (reference sequence).

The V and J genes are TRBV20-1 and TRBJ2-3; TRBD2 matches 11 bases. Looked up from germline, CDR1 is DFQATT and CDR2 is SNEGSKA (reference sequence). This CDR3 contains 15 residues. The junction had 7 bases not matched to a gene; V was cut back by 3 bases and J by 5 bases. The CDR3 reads CSASGQLAGGDTQYF. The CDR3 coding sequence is TGCAGTGCTAGTGGTCAGCTAGCGGGGGGAGATACGCAGTATTTT.